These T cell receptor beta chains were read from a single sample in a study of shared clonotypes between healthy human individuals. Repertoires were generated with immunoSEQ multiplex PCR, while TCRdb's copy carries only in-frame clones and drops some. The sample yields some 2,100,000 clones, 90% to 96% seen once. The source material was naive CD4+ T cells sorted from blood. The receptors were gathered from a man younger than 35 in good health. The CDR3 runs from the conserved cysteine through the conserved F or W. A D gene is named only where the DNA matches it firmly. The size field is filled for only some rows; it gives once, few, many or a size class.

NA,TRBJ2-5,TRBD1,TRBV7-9,CASSPDRSFAETQYF,TGTGCCAGCAGCCCGGACAGGAGTTTTGCAGAGACCCAGTACTTC
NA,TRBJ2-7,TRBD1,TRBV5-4,CASSRQGGSYEQYF,TGTGCCAGCAGTCGACAGGGCGGGTCTTACGAGCAGTACTTC
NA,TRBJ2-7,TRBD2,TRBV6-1,CASREPGLAGYEQYF,TGTGCCAGTAGGGAACCGGGACTAGCCGGCTACGAGCAGTACTTC
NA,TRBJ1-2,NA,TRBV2,CASRPHIDGYTF,TGTGCCAGCAGACCCCACATTGACGGCTACACCTTC
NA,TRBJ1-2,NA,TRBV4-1,CASSQDPRSNYGYTF,TGCGCCAGCAGCCAAGATCCCCGCTCTAACTATGGCTACACCTTC
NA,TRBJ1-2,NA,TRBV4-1,CASSQDRGNGYTF,TGCGCCAGCAGCCAAGACAGGGGTAACGGCTACACCTTC
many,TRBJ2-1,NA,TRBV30,CAGGNRNSYNEQFF,TGTGCCGGGGGGAACCGGAACTCCTACAATGAGCAGTTCTTC
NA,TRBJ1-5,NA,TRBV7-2,CASSWDGLNQPQHF,TGTGCCAGCAGCTGGGACGGCCTAAATCAGCCCCAGCATTTT
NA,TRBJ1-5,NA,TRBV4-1,CASSQEGSGGNQPQHF,TGCGCCAGCAGCCAGGAGGGATCTGGAGGCAATCAGCCCCAGCATTTT
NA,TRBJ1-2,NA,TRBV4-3,CASSQESGSPYGYTF,TGCGCCAGCAGCCAAGAATCAGGGAGTCCCTATGGCTACACCTTC
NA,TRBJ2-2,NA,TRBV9,CASSVLHETGELFF,TGTGCCAGCAGCGTTTTACATGAGACCGGGGAGCTGTTTTTT
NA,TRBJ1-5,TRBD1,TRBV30,CAWSVRGTGDQPQHF,TGTGCCTGGAGTGTACGGGGGACAGGGGACCAGCCCCAGCATTTT
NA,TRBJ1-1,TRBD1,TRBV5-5,CASSLDLGTGEAFF,TGTGCCAGCAGCTTGGACCTGGGGACAGGGGAAGCTTTCTTT
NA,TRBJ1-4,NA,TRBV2,CASIAKLFF,TGTGCCAGCATCGCAAAACTGTTTTTT
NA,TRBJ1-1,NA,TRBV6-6,CASGIRGGVNTEAFF,TGTGCCAGCGGGATACGGGGAGGGGTGAACACTGAAGCTTTCTTT
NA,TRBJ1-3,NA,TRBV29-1,CSARHFSGNTIYF,TGCAGCGCCCGACACTTCTCTGGAAACACCATATATTTT
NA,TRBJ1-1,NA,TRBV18,CASSPRQDNTEAFF,TGTGCCAGCTCACCACGGCAGGATAACACTGAAGCTTTCTTT
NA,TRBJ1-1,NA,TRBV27,CASSFKQGIMNTEAFF,TGTGCCAGCAGTTTCAAACAGGGAATCATGAACACTGAAGCTTTCTTT
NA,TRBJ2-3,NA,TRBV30,CAWSKPGGTDTQYF,TGTGCCTGGAGCAAACCAGGGGGCACAGATACGCAGTATTTT
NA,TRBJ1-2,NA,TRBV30,CAYRQPLGGYTF,TGTGCTTACCGACAGCCCTTAGGGGGCTACACCTTC
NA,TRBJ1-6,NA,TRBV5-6,CASSLSGIYSSPLHF,TGTGCCAGCAGCTTGTCGGGGATCTATAGTTCACCCCTCCACTTT
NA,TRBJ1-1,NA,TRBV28,CASSGGSMNTEAFF,TGTGCCAGCAGTGGGGGGTCAATGAACACTGAAGCTTTCTTT
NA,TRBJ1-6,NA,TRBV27,CASSLLGALPYNSPLHF,TGTGCCAGCAGTTTATTGGGGGCGCTTCCTTATAATTCACCCCTCCACTTT
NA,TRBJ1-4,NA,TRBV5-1,CASSLSLDEKLFF,TGCGCCAGCAGCTTGAGCTTGGATGAAAAACTGTTTTTT
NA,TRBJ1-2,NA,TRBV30,CAWSVLRPPPNYGYTF,TGTGCCTGGAGTGTACTGCGGCCTCCTCCTAACTATGGCTACACCTTC
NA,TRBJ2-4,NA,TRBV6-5,CASRSGALAKNIQYF,TGTGCCAGCAGAAGTGGGGCTCTAGCCAAAAACATTCAGTACTTC
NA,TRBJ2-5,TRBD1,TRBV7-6,CASSSGQGGGQETQYF,TGTGCCAGCAGCTCCGGACAGGGCGGAGGACAAGAGACCCAGTACTTC
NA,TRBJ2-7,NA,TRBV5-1,CASSLNPSLSGLEQYF,TGCGCCAGCAGCTTGAATCCCTCTCTCTCGGGTCTCGAGCAGTACTTC
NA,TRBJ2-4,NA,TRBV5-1,CASSLAGSIVAKNIQYF,TGCGCCAGCAGCTTGGCCGGAAGCATCGTAGCCAAAAACATTCAGTACTTC
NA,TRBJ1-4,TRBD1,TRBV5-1,CASSSGTAINEKLFF,TGCGCCAGCAGCAGCGGGACAGCCATCAATGAAAAACTGTTTTTT
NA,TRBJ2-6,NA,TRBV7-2,CASSLTISGANVLTF,TGTGCCAGCAGCTTAACAATCTCTGGGGCCAACGTCCTGACTTTC
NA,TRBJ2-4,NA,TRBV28,CASSFTGFQNIQYF,TGTGCCAGCAGTTTCACAGGGTTCCAAAACATTCAGTACTTC
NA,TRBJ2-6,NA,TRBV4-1,CASSQEPWLGANVLTF,TGCGCCAGCAGCCAAGAGCCCTGGCTTGGGGCCAACGTCCTGACTTTC
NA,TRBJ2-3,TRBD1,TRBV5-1,CASSRRKTTGGNTDTQYF,TGCGCCAGCAGCCGCCGGAAAACGACAGGGGGGAACACAGATACGCAGTATTTT
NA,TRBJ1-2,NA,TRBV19,CASSIEGPFYGYTF,TGTGCCAGTAGTATCGAGGGGCCATTCTATGGCTACACCTTC
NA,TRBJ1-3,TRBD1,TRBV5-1,CASSTGTGAGNTIYF,TGCGCCAGCAGCACCGGGACAGGGGCTGGAAACACCATATATTTT
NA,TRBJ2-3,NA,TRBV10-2,CASVDISTDTQYF,TGCGCCAGTGTGGACATAAGCACAGATACGCAGTATTTT
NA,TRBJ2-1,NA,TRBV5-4,CASSLAGNKGNEQFF,TGTGCCAGCAGCTTGGCCGGGAACAAGGGGAATGAGCAGTTCTTC
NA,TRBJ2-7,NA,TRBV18,CASSPSLAKAYEQYF,TGTGCCAGCTCACCATCGCTAGCAAAGGCCTACGAGCAGTACTTC
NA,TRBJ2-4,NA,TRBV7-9,CASSSLGVAKNIQYF,TGTGCCAGCAGCTCCCTCGGGGTAGCCAAAAACATTCAGTACTTC
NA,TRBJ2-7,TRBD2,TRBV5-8,CASSLEGTTYEQYF,TGTGCCAGCAGCTTGGAAGGGACTACCTACGAGCAGTACTTC
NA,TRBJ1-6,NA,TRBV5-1,CASSLEGERNSPLHF,TGCGCCAGCAGCTTGGAAGGAGAAAGGAATTCACCCCTCCACTTT
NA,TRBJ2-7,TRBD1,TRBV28,CASRAGTVTYEQYF,TGTGCCAGCAGAGCCGGGACAGTGACCTACGAGCAGTACTTC
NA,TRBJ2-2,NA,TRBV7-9,CASSLDFGELFF,TGTGCCAGCAGCTTAGATTTCGGGGAGCTGTTTTTT
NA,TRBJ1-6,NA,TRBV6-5,CASTPEGSNSPLHF,TGTGCCAGCACCCCAGAGGGCTCTAATTCACCCCTCCACTTT
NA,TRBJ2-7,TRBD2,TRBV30,CAWGNSGGPSYEQYF,TGTGCCTGGGGAAATAGCGGGGGCCCCTCCTACGAGCAGTACTTC
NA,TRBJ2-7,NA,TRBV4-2,CASSPFTGSGEQYF,TGTGCCAGCAGCCCGTTTACAGGGTCGGGCGAGCAGTACTTC
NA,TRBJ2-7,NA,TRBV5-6,CASSLDGTGVTYEQYF,TGTGCCAGCAGCTTGGACGGTACGGGTGTCACCTACGAGCAGTACTTC
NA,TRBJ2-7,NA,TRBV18,CASSPLREEQYF,TGTGCCAGCTCACCATTACGTGAGGAGCAGTACTTC
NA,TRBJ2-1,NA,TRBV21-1,CASSKSPSGGWLFF,TGTGCCAGCAGCAAAAGTCCTAGCGGGGGGTGGCTGTTCTTC
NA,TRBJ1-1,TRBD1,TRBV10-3,CAISVGGQMNTEAFF,TGTGCCATCAGTGTTGGGGGACAGATGAACACTGAAGCTTTCTTT
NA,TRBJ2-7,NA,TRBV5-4,CASSPHGSYEQYF,TGTGCCAGCAGCCCCCACGGGTCCTACGAGCAGTACTTC
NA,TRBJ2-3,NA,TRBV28,CASSGPGAGTDTQYF,TGTGCCAGCAGTGGCCCGGGGGCGGGCACAGATACGCAGTATTTT